This is a list of T cell receptor beta chains from one sample in a study of liver allograft versus peripheral blood T cells. TCRdb re-called the reads with MiXCR, one entry per CDR3 protein. The table lists 8,500 to 14,000 distinct CDR3 sequences, under 30% of them singletons, with about 1.4% in the top ten. These receptors all stem from a human patient who had a liver transplant. Some T cells could come from the graft donor. Each CDR3 is given with its conserved first and last residue. Fields, in order: J gene, clone size, D gene, V gene, CDR3 protein, CDR3 DNA. A D gene is named only where the DNA matches it firmly. A row's size may be missing; if present it is once, few, many or a size class.

j_gene: TRBJ2-7; abundance: .; d_gene: TRBD1; v_gene: TRBV6-1; CDR3aa: CANTRRDRDTYEQYF; CDR3nt: TGTGCCAACACCCGCCGGGACAGGGATACCTACGAGCAGTACTTC
j_gene: TRBJ1-2; abundance: few; d_gene: .; v_gene: TRBV28; CDR3aa: CASSFWGAGNYGYTF; CDR3nt: TGTGCCAGCAGTTTTTGGGGGGCGGGGAACTATGGCTACACCTTC
j_gene: TRBJ1-1; abundance: medium-sized; d_gene: .; v_gene: TRBV28; CDR3aa: CATIRSGGTEAFF; CDR3nt: TGTGCCACCATCCGCTCGGGGGGCACTGAAGCTTTCTTT
j_gene: TRBJ1-5; abundance: medium-sized; d_gene: .; v_gene: TRBV29-1; CDR3aa: CSVDLGNNQPQHF; CDR3nt: TGCAGCGTTGACTTAGGAAACAATCAGCCCCAGCATTTT
j_gene: TRBJ2-7; abundance: .; d_gene: TRBD1; v_gene: TRBV5-6; CDR3aa: CASRPQGADEQYF; CDR3nt: TGTGCCAGCAGACCACAGGGGGCCGACGAGCAGTACTTC
j_gene: TRBJ1-1; abundance: medium-sized; d_gene: TRBD1; v_gene: TRBV6-2/TRBV6-3; CDR3aa: CASSYLGQVNTEAFF; CDR3nt: TGTGCCAGCAGTTACCTCGGACAGGTGAACACTGAAGCTTTCTTT
j_gene: TRBJ2-7; abundance: .; d_gene: TRBD2; v_gene: TRBV15; CDR3aa: CATSRTRTSGRLGQYF; CDR3nt: TGTGCCACCAGCAGAACCCGGACTAGCGGGAGGCTGGGGCAGTACTTC
j_gene: TRBJ2-7; abundance: medium-sized; d_gene: .; v_gene: TRBV6-1; CDR3aa: CASNHQQHYEQYF; CDR3nt: TGTGCCAGCAATCACCAGCAACACTACGAGCAGTACTTC
j_gene: TRBJ1-4; abundance: few; d_gene: TRBD1; v_gene: TRBV30; CDR3aa: CAWSVRQGNEKLFF; CDR3nt: TGTGCCTGGAGTGTTAGACAGGGTAATGAAAAACTGTTTTTT
j_gene: TRBJ2-7; abundance: .; d_gene: .; v_gene: TRBV28; CDR3aa: CASSPPGTLFYEQYF; CDR3nt: TGTGCCAGCAGTCCCCCCGGGACCCTCTTCTACGAGCAGTACTTC
j_gene: TRBJ1-3; abundance: many; d_gene: TRBD1; v_gene: TRBV6-1; CDR3aa: CASGSGDRLNTIYF; CDR3nt: TGTGCCAGCGGGTCAGGGGACAGACTAAACACCATATATTTT
j_gene: TRBJ1-4; abundance: .; d_gene: .; v_gene: TRBV6-8; CDR3aa: CASSPPPLLEEEKLFF; CDR3nt: TGTGCCAGCAGCCCCCCCCCCCTCTTGGAAGAGGAAAAACTGTTTTTT
j_gene: TRBJ1-5; abundance: few; d_gene: .; v_gene: TRBV5-4; CDR3aa: CASSSGGRNNQPQHF; CDR3nt: TGTGCCAGCAGCTCGGGAGGACGGAACAATCAGCCCCAGCATTTT
j_gene: TRBJ1-5; abundance: .; d_gene: .; v_gene: TRBV12-3/TRBV12-4; CDR3aa: CASCLLGQPQHF; CDR3nt: TGTGCCAGCTGTTTATTAGGTCAGCCCCAGCATTTT
j_gene: TRBJ1-3; abundance: few; d_gene: .; v_gene: TRBV5-6; CDR3aa: CASSFWGPGNTIYF; CDR3nt: TGTGCCAGCAGCTTTTGGGGGCCCGGAAACACCATATATTTT
j_gene: TRBJ2-6; abundance: medium-sized; d_gene: .; v_gene: TRBV6-2/TRBV6-3; CDR3aa: CASSSPSAFSAGANVLTF; CDR3nt: TGTGCCAGCAGTTCCCCCTCGGCTTTCAGTGCCGGGGCCAACGTCCTGACTTTC
j_gene: TRBJ1-6; abundance: many; d_gene: .; v_gene: TRBV13; CDR3aa: CASSLEGNSPLHF; CDR3nt: TGTGCCAGCAGCCTCGAGGGGAATTCACCCCTCCACTTT
j_gene: TRBJ2-5; abundance: few; d_gene: TRBD2; v_gene: TRBV7-2; CDR3aa: CASSPLGLAQETQYF; CDR3nt: TGTGCCAGCAGCCCTCTGGGACTAGCACAAGAGACCCAGTACTTC
j_gene: TRBJ2-4; abundance: few; d_gene: .; v_gene: TRBV7-2; CDR3aa: CASRDRTLAKNIQYF; CDR3nt: TGTGCCAGCAGGGATCGGACTCTAGCCAAAAACATTCAGTACTTC
j_gene: TRBJ1-1; abundance: .; d_gene: .; v_gene: TRBV5-4; CDR3aa: CASSSYTGPDTEAFF; CDR3nt: TGTGCCAGCAGCTCGTATACAGGGCCAGACACTGAAGCTTTCTTT
j_gene: TRBJ1-3; abundance: medium-sized; d_gene: TRBD1; v_gene: TRBV6-1; CDR3aa: CASLMTGDGNTIYF; CDR3nt: TGTGCCAGCCTAATGACAGGGGATGGAAACACCATTTATTTT
j_gene: TRBJ1-2; abundance: .; d_gene: TRBD1; v_gene: TRBV6-6; CDR3aa: CASSRQGTNYGYTF; CDR3nt: TGTGCCAGCAGTCGACAGGGCACTAACTATGGCTACACCTTC
j_gene: TRBJ2-5; abundance: few; d_gene: .; v_gene: TRBV7-2; CDR3aa: CASSLGLSGGSETQYF; CDR3nt: TGTGCCAGCAGCTTAGGATTATCGGGGGGCTCAGAGACCCAGTACTTC
j_gene: TRBJ1-1; abundance: few; d_gene: .; v_gene: TRBV6-6; CDR3aa: CASSYRGPTGAFF; CDR3nt: TGTGCCAGCAGTTATCGGGGGCCTACTGGAGCTTTCTTT
j_gene: TRBJ1-2; abundance: few; d_gene: .; v_gene: TRBV28; CDR3aa: CASSLQGGYFRYTF; CDR3nt: TGTGCCAGCAGTTTACAGGGAGGCTATTTTCGCTACACCTTC
j_gene: TRBJ2-1; abundance: few; d_gene: TRBD2; v_gene: TRBV6-5; CDR3aa: CASSKGLAGVRSYNEQFF; CDR3nt: TGTGCCAGCAGTAAAGGACTAGCGGGAGTAAGGTCCTACAATGAGCAGTTCTTC
j_gene: TRBJ2-7; abundance: few; d_gene: TRBD1; v_gene: TRBV20-1; CDR3aa: CSARDSGQGFEQYF; CDR3nt: TGCAGTGCTAGAGACTCGGGACAGGGGTTCGAGCAGTACTTC